The 15 T cell receptor beta chains below come from one sample, sequenced in a study of T-cell memory formation after mild COVID-19. Each CDR3 protein is one row after TCRdb ran MiXCR on the 5' RACE reads. The table records hundreds of thousands of distinct CDR3 sequences, 15% to 20% of them present only once. The sequenced sample was PBMCs or a T cell subset sorted from them (not recorded which). The receptors were sampled from a young man who had mild COVID-19 (a few samples of this study predate the infection). Cell type and time point are not known.

The CDR3 DNA reads as TGCGCCAGCAGCCATTCAGGATTAGGCTACGAGCAGTACTTC. Translating it yields CASSHSGLGYEQYF. The rearrangement joins TRBV4-1 to TRBJ2-7; D gene uncertain. The CDR3 is 14 residues long. V was trimmed by 3 bases and J by 3 bases, leaving 12 bases between them. Germline V lookup: CDR1 MGHRA, CDR2 YSYEKL.

The CDR3: CASSLRDYEQFF. DNA for the CDR3: TGTGCCAGCAGTCTCCGGGACTATGAGCAGTTCTTC. This chain links TRBV12-3 or TRBV12-4 with TRBJ2-1, with a weak D call TRBD2 (6 bases). The CDR3 extends over 12 amino acids. The germline V and J ends were trimmed by 5 bases and 8 bases, with 10 bases remaining between them.

In this sample, this clonotype turned up a few times. The chain joins TRBV12-3 or TRBV12-4 to TRBJ1-4; D is unclear. V was pared by 2 bases and J by 5 bases, with 15 bases between. This CDR3 region has 16 residues. For the CDR3, the DNA is TGTGCCAGCAGTTTAATAGGCGGGATTCGAAATGAAAAACTGTTTTTT. This sequence encodes CASSLIGGIRNEKLFF.

This clonotype was observed a few times. V is TRBV6-1 and J is TRBJ2-6; TRBD1 is a possible D gene (5 bases). Trimming removed 9 bases from V and 0 bases from J, with 6 bases in between. CDR3 length equals 13 residues. Germline V gene data show CDR1 as MNHNS and CDR2 as SASEGT. The CDR3 spells CASDSSGANVLTF. DNA for the CDR3: TGTGCCAGTGACAGCTCTGGGGCCAACGTCCTGACTTTC.

This clonotype was seen a handful of times. The chain uses TRBV6-5 and TRBJ1-5, with 10 positions matching TRBD1. Unmatched junction bases numbered 4, after V lost 6 bases and J lost 5 bases. CDR3 length equals 14 residues. Germline V gene data show CDR1 as MNHEY and CDR2 as SVGAGI. The CDR3 sequence is CASSDRGRYQPQHF. The CDR3 DNA follows: TGTGCCAGCAGCGACAGGGGGCGTTATCAGCCCCAGCATTTT.

CDR3 residues: CASSPPVSDTNEKLFF. The CDR3 bases are TGTGCCAGCAGCCCACCAGTGAGCGATACTAATGAAAAACTGTTTTTT. This chain uses TRBV7-9 with TRBJ1-4; D is undetermined. V lost 5 bases and J lost 2, with 15 bases in between. This CDR3 contains 16 residues. Looked up from germline, CDR1 is SEHNR and CDR2 is FQNEAQ (reference sequence).

A few counts support this clonotype. The gene calls are TRBV11-2 and TRBJ2-1, with D tentatively TRBD1 (6 bases). The CDR3 consists of 16 residues. The germline V gene encodes CDR1 SGHAT and CDR2 FQNNGV. Trimming took 4 bases from V and 5 from J, leaving 18 bases between them. The DNA for the CDR3 is TGTGCCAGCAGCTCTACAATGTGGGGGCGGAACAATGAGCAGTTCTTC. Translated, it gives CASSSTMWGRNNEQFF.

This clonotype was recorded a few times. This sequence joins TRBV6-6 and TRBJ1-1; D gene unclear. V gave up 0 bases and J gave up 11 bases, with 16 bases separating them. CDR1 is MNHNY and CDR2 is SVGAGI in the germline V gene (reference sequence). The CDR3 is made up of 14 amino acids. CDR3 residues: CASSYSVTFTGAFF. In nucleotides, the CDR3 is TGTGCCAGCAGTTACTCGGTGACTTTCACCGGCGCTTTCTTT.

This clonotype appeared a few times. The chain employs TRBV7-8 and TRBJ2-1, with a tentative D call TRBD2 (5 bases). The ends were cut back, 8 bases at V and 1 base at J, with 15 bases in the middle. This CDR3 is built from 15 residues. Per the germline V gene, CDR1 is SGHVS and CDR2 is FQNEAQ. Here the CDR3 DNA reads TGTGCCAGCGCTGAGGAGGCCTATTCCTACAATGAGCAGTTCTTC. Amino acid sequence: CASAEEAYSYNEQFF. Supplemented by reference TRBV7-8 and TRBJ2-1, the full variable domain reads GAGVSQSPRYKVAKRGQDVALRCDPISGHVSLFWYQQALGQGPEFLTYFQNEAQLDKSGLPSDRFFAERPEGSVSTLKIQRTQQEDSAVYLCASAEEAYSYNEQFFGPGTRLTVL.

This clonotype was picked up a small number of times. The chain combines TRBV7-9 with TRBJ2-1; D gene ambiguous. This CDR3 is 14 amino acids long. Germline-derived CDR1 and CDR2 are SEHNR and FQNEAQ (reference sequence). Trimming shortened V by 2 bases and J by 6 bases, and 11 bases separated the two germline ends. CDR3 amino acids: CASSLHNPGNEQFF. Here the CDR3 DNA reads TGTGCCAGCAGCTTACATAACCCGGGCAATGAGCAGTTCTTC.

The CDR3 loop reads CASSFIRFSGANVLTF. As DNA, the CDR3 is TGTGCCAGCAGCTTTATCAGATTCTCTGGGGCCAACGTCCTGACTTTC. The V gene is TRBV13, the J gene TRBJ2-6; D is undetermined. V gave up 3 bases and J gave up 0 bases, with 9 bases separating them. Germline V lookup: CDR1 PRHDT, CDR2 FYEKMQ (reference sequence). The CDR3 extends over 16 amino acids.

The rearrangement uses TRBV6-5 and TRBJ1-2, with TRBD1 identical over 9 bases. Trimming cost V 5 bases and J 7 bases; bases outside gene matches: 8. Looked up from germline, CDR1 is MNHEY and CDR2 is SVGAGI. The CDR3 is 14 residues long. CDR3 protein: CASSSLGTGRGYTF. DNA for the CDR3: TGTGCCAGCAGTAGCCTAGGGACAGGGCGTGGCTACACCTTC.

This clonotype has a handful of counts. The chain couples TRBV11-1 to TRBJ2-2; 7 nucleotides agree with TRBD2. In germline, CDR1 is SGHAT, CDR2 FQDESV (reference sequence). This CDR3 is built from 15 residues. V lost 0 bases and J lost 4; bases outside the gene matches: 2. The CDR3 sequence: CASSLAGGTTGELFF. CDR3 DNA sequence: TGTGCCAGCAGCTTAGCGGGGGGGACCACCGGGGAGCTGTTTTTT.

The chain is built from TRBV7-2 and TRBJ2-5, with D perhaps matching TRBD2 (6 bases). Germline assignment: CDR1 SGHTA and CDR2 FQGNSA. CDR3 length: 19 residues. Trimming shortened V by 1 base and J by 4 bases, and 25 bases separated the two germline ends. CDR3 protein: CASSLGRFGGRVVGETQYF. CDR3 coding DNA: TGTGCCAGCAGCTTAGGGAGATTCGGGGGTAGAGTCGTCGGAGAGACCCAGTACTTC.

In its sample, this clonotype was seen many times. The chain couples TRBV18 to TRBJ2-5; D is undetermined. V lost 2 bases and J lost 1, with 8 bases in between. The CDR3 is made up of 14 amino acids. The germline V gene has CDR1 KGHSH and CDR2 LQKENI. The CDR3 is CASSPDPIQETQYF. The DNA for the CDR3 is TGTGCCAGCTCACCAGATCCGATCCAAGAGACCCAGTACTTC. Full variable domain (outside the CDR3, taken from reference TRBV18 and TRBJ2-5): NAGVMQNPRHLVRRRGQEARLRCSPMKGHSHVYWYRQLPEEGLKFMVYLQKENIIDESGMPKERFSAEFPKEGPSILRIQQVVRGDSAAYFCASSPDPIQETQYFGPGTRLLVL.